This T cell receptor beta chain emerged from a study of PD-L1 blockade in urothelial cancer. The germline V gene has CDR1 SGHTA and CDR2 FQGTGA. CDR3 length: 13 residues. Trimming at V came to 5 bases and at J to 7 bases, leaving 3 bases not matched to a gene. Into every PCR, synthetic TCR analog templates were spiked. Produced via immunoSEQ multiplex PCR; TCRdb's table is partial and in-frame only. The sample carries tens of thousands of clones, about 81% recorded once. Study-wide findings and caveats: Larger 3-week expansion of tumor-associated blood clones was seen in durable-benefit patients.

As regards this clone: Its specificity is not known.

Time point noted: pretreatment peripheral blood. Patients' urothelial carcinoma was locally advanced or metastatic. Sequencing used PBMCs, obtained around atezolizumab (anti-PD-L1) treatment. The receptor comes from a man aged 45 to 65 with urothelial cancer. V and J are TRBV7-3 and TRBJ2-7; 12 positions agree with TRBD2. CDR3 sequence (DNA): TGTGCCAGCAGCCACGGACTAGCGGGGGAGCAGTACTTC. Protein: CASSHGLAGEQYF.